This T cell receptor beta chain was identified in a study of shared clonotypes between healthy human individuals. The V gene's germline CDR1 is DFQATT and CDR2 SNEGSKA (reference sequence). Trimming cost V 6 bases and J 6 bases, with 10 bases left between them. The CDR3 sequence is 11 residues long. This table comes from immunoSEQ multiplex PCR, and its TCRdb copy is limited to in-frame clones, with some not included. The sample lists about half a million clones; roughly 78% were seen once. The sequenced material came from PBMCs. The chain is built from TRBV20-1 and TRBJ2-3; D is undetermined. This clonotype was obtained from a woman in her thirties or forties in good health. Some clones in this sample may be carry-over from other donors' samples. The CDR3 coding sequence is TGCAGTGCCCATAGAGCGGATACGCAGTATTTT. Translating gives CSAHRADTQYF.